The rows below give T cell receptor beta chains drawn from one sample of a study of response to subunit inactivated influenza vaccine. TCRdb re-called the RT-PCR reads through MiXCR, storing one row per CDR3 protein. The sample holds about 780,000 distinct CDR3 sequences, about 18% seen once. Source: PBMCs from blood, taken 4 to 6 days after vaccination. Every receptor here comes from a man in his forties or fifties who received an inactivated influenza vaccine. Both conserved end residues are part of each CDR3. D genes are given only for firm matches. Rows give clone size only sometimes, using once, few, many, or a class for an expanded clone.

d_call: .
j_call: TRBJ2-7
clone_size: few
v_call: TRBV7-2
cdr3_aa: CASSLAGGVGSEQYF
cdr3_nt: TGTGCCAGCAGCTTAGCGGGGGGTGTGGGGAGCGAGCAGTACTTC

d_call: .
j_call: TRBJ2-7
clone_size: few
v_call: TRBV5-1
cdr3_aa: CASSGGTGWTSFSYEQYF
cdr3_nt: TGCGCCAGCAGCGGAGGGACAGGGTGGACTAGCTTTTCCTACGAGCAGTACTTC

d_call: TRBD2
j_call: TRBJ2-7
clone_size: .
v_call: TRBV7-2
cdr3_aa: CASSLVAGEGNEQYF
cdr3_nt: TGTGCCAGCAGCTTAGTAGCGGGAGAAGGTAACGAGCAGTACTTC

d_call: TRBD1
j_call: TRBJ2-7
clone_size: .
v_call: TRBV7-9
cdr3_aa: CASSFGRDRGLSEQYF
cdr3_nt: TGTGCCAGCAGCTTTGGGCGGGACAGGGGGCTGAGCGAGCAGTACTTC

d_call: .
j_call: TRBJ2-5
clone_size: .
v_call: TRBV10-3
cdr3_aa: CAISDGRMGETQYF
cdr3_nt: TGTGCCATCAGTGATGGCAGGATGGGAGAGACCCAGTACTTC

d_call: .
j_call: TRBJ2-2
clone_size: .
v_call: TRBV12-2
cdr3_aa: CANLHVLGEGCANTGELFF
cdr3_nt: TGTGCAAATTTGCACGTCTTGGGGGAGGGCTGTGCGAACACCGGGGAGCTGTTTTTT

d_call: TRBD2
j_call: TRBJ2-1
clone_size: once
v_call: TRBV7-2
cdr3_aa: CASSLAGRGGYNEQFF
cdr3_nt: TGTGCCAGCAGCTTAGCGGGGCGGGGGGGCTACAATGAGCAGTTCTTC

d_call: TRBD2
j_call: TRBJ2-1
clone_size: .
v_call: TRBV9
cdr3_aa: CASSVGTSGSSYNEQFF
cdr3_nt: TGTGCCAGCAGCGTTGGGACTAGCGGAAGCTCCTACAATGAGCAGTTCTTC

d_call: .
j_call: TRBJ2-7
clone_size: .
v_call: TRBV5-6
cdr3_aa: CASSLERLPFQYF
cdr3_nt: TGTGCCAGCAGCTTGGAGAGACTCCCCTTCCAGTACTTC

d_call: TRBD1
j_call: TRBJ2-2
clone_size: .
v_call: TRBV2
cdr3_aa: CASSGDPGTVTSNTGELFF
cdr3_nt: TGTGCCAGCAGTGGAGACCCCGGGACAGTCACTTCGAACACCGGGGAGCTGTTTTTT

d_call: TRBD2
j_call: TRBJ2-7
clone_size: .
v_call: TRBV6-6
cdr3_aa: CASAGGYEQYF
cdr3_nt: TGTGCCAGCGCGGGGGGCTACGAGCAGTACTTC

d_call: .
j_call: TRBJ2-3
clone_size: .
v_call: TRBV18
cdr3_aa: CASSPPGYDTQYF
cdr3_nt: TGTGCCAGCTCACCACCGGGGTACGATACGCAGTATTTT

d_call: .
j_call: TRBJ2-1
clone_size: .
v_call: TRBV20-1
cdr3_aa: CSARWVAYEQFF
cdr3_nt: TGCAGTGCTAGATGGGTAGCGTATGAGCAGTTCTTC

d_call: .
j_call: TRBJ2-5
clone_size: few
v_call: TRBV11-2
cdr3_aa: CASSQQGGRETQYF
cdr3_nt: TGTGCCAGCAGCCAACAGGGAGGGAGGGAGACCCAGTACTTC

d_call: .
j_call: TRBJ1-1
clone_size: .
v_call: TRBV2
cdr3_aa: CASSERGRNTEAFF
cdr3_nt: TGTGCCAGCAGTGAACGGGGAAGGAACACTGAAGCTTTCTTT

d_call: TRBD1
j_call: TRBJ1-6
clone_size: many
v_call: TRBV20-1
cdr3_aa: CSAEGTGGRYNSPLHF
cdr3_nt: TGCAGTGCAGAAGGGACAGGGGGCAGGTATAATTCACCCCTCCACTTT

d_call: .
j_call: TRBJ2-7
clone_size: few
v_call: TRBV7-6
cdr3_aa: CASNNAAGEQYF
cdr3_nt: TGTGCCAGCAACAATGCGGCTGGGGAGCAGTACTTC

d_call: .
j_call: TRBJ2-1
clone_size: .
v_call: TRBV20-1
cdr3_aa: CSARFKRTTAYNEQFF
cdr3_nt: TGCAGTGCTAGATTCAAGCGCACTACAGCCTACAATGAGCAGTTCTTC

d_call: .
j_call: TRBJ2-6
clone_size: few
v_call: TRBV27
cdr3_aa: CASRPLGGSGANVLTF
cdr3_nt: TGTGCCAGCAGACCTTTGGGGGGCTCTGGGGCCAACGTCCTGACTTTC

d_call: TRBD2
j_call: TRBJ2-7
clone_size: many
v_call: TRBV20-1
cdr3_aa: CSAMATSGSYEQYF
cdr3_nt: TGCAGTGCTATGGCGACTAGCGGTTCCTACGAGCAGTACTTC

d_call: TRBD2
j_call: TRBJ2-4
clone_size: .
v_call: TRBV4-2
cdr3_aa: CASSQESSGSGKNIQYF
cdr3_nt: TGTGCCAGCAGCCAAGAATCGAGCGGGAGTGGCAAAAACATTCAGTACTTC

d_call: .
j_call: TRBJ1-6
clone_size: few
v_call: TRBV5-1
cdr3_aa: CASSLLTDYNSPLHF
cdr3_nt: TGCGCCAGCAGCTTGCTAACAGACTATAATTCACCCCTCCACTTT

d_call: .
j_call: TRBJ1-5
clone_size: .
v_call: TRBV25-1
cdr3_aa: CASTPRGGGNQPQHF
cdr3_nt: TGTGCCAGCACCCCACGGGGCGGAGGCAATCAGCCCCAGCATTTT